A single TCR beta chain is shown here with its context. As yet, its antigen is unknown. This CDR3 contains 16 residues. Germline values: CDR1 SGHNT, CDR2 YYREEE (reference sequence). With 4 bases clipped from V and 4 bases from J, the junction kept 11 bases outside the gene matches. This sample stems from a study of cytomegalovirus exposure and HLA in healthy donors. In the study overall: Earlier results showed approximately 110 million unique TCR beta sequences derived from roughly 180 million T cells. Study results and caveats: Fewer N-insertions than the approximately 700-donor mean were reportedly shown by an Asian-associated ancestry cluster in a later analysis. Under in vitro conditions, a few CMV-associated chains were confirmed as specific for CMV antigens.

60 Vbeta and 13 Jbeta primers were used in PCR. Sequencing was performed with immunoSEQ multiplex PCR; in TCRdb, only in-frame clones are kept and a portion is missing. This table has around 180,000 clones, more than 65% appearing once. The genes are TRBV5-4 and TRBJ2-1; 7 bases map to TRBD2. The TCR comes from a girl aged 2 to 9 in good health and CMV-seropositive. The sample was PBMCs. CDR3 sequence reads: CASSRSGDRAYNEQFF. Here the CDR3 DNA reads TGTGCCAGCAGCCGGAGCGGGGACCGAGCATACAATGAGCAGTTCTTC.